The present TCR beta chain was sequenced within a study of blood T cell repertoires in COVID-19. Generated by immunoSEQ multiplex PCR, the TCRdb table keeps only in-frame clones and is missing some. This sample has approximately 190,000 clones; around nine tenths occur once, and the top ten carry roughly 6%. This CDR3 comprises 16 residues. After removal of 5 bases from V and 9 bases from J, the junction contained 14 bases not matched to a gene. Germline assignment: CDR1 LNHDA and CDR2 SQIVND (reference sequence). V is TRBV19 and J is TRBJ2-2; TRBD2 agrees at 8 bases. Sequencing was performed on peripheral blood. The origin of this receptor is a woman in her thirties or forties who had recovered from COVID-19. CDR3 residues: CASSAPGGRSIRELFF. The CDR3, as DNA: TGTGCCAGTAGTGCCCCGGGGGGGCGGAGTATTAGGGAGCTGTTTTTT.